A single sample gave rise to the 26 T cell receptor beta chains below, sequenced in a study of blood T cell repertoires in COVID-19. Sequenced by immunoSEQ multiplex PCR; TCRdb stores in-frame clones only, minus some. The repertoire holds about 170,000 clones, with about 84% as singletons. Material: PBMCs or T cells enriched from blood (not recorded which). These TCRs come from a man aged 50 to 60 who had recovered from COVID-19.

The chain joins TRBV19 to TRBJ1-1, with a possible D match to TRBD1 (5 bases). The CDR3 is made up of 14 amino acids. Germline assignment: CDR1 LNHDA and CDR2 SQIVND (reference sequence). V lost 7 bases, J lost 1 base, and 13 bases lay in between. The chain's CDR3 is CASTRQGSNTEAFF. The CDR3 bases are TGTGCCAGTACCCGCCAGGGATCGAACACTGAAGCTTTCTTT.

This sequence joins TRBV19 and TRBJ2-7, with 9 bases fitting TRBD1. The germline gives CDR1 LNHDA, CDR2 SQIVND (reference sequence). This CDR3 has 14 residues. V shed 5 bases, J shed 4 bases, and the junction held 6 bases outside the gene matches. The DNA for the CDR3 is TGTGCCAGTAGTCAAGGACAGGGGTGGTACGAGCAGTACTTC. Protein product: CASSQGQGWYEQYF.

The J gene is TRBJ2-5, the V gene TRBV12-3 or TRBV12-4, with D maybe TRBD2 (6 bases). Between the trimmed V and J ends, which lost 6 bases and 2 bases, there was a span of 10 bases. There are 13 residues in the CDR3. CDR3 in amino acids: CASRASVQETQYF. The CDR3 nucleotides are TGTGCCAGCAGAGCTAGCGTTCAAGAGACCCAGTACTTC.

The CDR3 protein is CAWSATGGAGGYTF. CDR3 sequence (DNA): TGTGCCTGGAGTGCGACAGGGGGCGCAGGAGGCTACACCTTC. The V and J genes are TRBV30 and TRBJ1-2, with TRBD1 matching over 10 bases. From germline, CDR1 is GTSNPN and CDR2 SVGIG (reference sequence). The CDR3 sequence is 14 residues long. With 1 base clipped from V and 8 bases from J, the junction kept 7 bases outside the gene matches.

This clone was recorded once. The chain links TRBV19 to TRBJ1-3; D gene unclear. CDR1 and CDR2 from the germline V gene are LNHDA and SQIVND (reference sequence). The CDR3 runs to 15 residues. The V gene lost 1 base and the J gene lost 7 bases, with 14 bases spanning the gap. Written as DNA, the CDR3 is TGTGCCAGTAGTATAGCGGGGTCTGCGGTGAACACCATATATTTT. Encoded protein: CASSIAGSAVNTIYF.

The J gene is TRBJ2-3, the V gene TRBV3-1 (or the pseudogene TRBV3-2); TRBD2 aligns across 9 bases. The CDR3 loop spans 16 amino acids. CDR1 LGHDT and CDR2 YNNKEL come from the germline V gene (reference sequence). The V and J ends lost 6 bases and 2 bases, in that order; junction bases with no gene match: 9. The CDR3 DNA reads as TGTGCCAGCAGACCCTTAGCGGGGGAATTCACAGATACGCAGTATTTT. Translated: CASRPLAGEFTDTQYF.

V is TRBV10-3 and J is TRBJ1-4; 7 nucleotides align to TRBD1. Germline V gives CDR1 ENHRY, CDR2 SYGVKD. The CDR3 totals 17 residues. V was pared by 0 bases and J by 10 bases, with 14 bases of the junction left unmatched. CDR3 amino acids: CAISESSDRAGGGKLFF. The CDR3 nucleotides read TGTGCCATCAGTGAGTCTTCAGACAGGGCCGGCGGTGGAAAACTGTTTTTT.

The J gene is TRBJ1-1, the V gene TRBV23-1; D is perhaps TRBD1 (6 bases). TRBV23-1 belongs to the ORF category, with a function that is uncertain. Trimming pared 3 bases from V and 6 bases from J, leaving 8 bases between. The length of the CDR3 is 12 residues. The CDR3 bases are TGCGCCAGCAGTCATCCAGGGGCTGAAGCTTTCTTT. It yields the protein CASSHPGAEAFF.

The rearrangement joins TRBV6-5 to TRBJ2-3; D might be TRBD2 (5 bases). V was pared by 7 bases and J by 2 bases, with 7 bases between. CDR1 is MNHEY, CDR2 SVGAGI, per germline. CDR3 length: 12 amino acids. CDR3 residues: CASTLATDTQYF. CDR3 DNA sequence: TGTGCCAGCACCCTAGCCACAGATACGCAGTATTTT.

V and J are TRBV2 and TRBJ1-1; possibly TRBD1 for D (5 bases). CDR1 is SNHLY, CDR2 FYNNEI, per germline. The CDR3 is 12 amino acids. The V end was cut by 6 bases, the J end by 6 bases, with 11 bases between. CDR3 protein: CASREGGAEAFF. The CDR3 DNA reads TGTGCCAGCAGAGAGGGAGGGGCTGAAGCTTTCTTT.

On this clone itself: The junction differs from germline at one of its ends, possibly a read error. CDR3 sequence reads: CASSLAGGKQPQHF. In DNA form, the CDR3 reads TGCGCCAGCAGCTTGGCAGGGGGCAAACAGCCCCAGCATTTT. The genes are TRBV5-1 and TRBJ1-5; TRBD1 agrees at 8 bases. Germline V gene sequence: CDR1 SGHRS, CDR2 YFSETQ. The CDR3 has 14 amino acids.

V and J are TRBV7-9 and TRBJ2-6; 7 bases fit TRBD2. From germline, CDR1 is SEHNR and CDR2 FQNEAQ (reference sequence). The CDR3 is 17 amino acids. The trim removed 0 bases at V and 0 bases at J, leaving 2 bases unmatched. The CDR3 loop reads CASSLARGNSGANVLTF. The DNA of the CDR3 is TGTGCCAGCAGCTTAGCGCGGGGGAACTCTGGGGCCAACGTCCTGACTTTC.

This chain connects TRBV30 to TRBJ1-5; D unresolved. CDR1 GTSNPN and CDR2 SVGIG come from the germline V gene (reference sequence). The CDR3 has 13 residues. The ends were cut back, 1 base at V and 3 bases at J, with 7 bases in the middle. Here the CDR3 reads CAWSGQYNQPQHF. DNA of the CDR3: TGTGCCTGGAGTGGGCAGTACAATCAGCCCCAGCATTTT.

This clone was seen a few times. The rearrangement links TRBV11-2 to TRBJ2-2; D not certain. With 0 bases removed from V and 5 bases from J, the gap between germline ends came to 7 bases. This CDR3 spans 14 amino acids. From germline, CDR1 is SGHAT and CDR2 FQNNGV. Here the CDR3 DNA reads TGTGCCAGCAGCTTAGACCCGAGTACCGGGGAGCTGTTTTTT. Protein sequence: CASSLDPSTGELFF.

The genes are TRBV7-9 and TRBJ1-2; D not certain. V lost 1 base and J 8 bases, leaving 11 bases between the germline ends. Germline assignment: CDR1 SEHNR and CDR2 FQNEAQ (reference sequence). This CDR3 spans 13 amino acids. CDR3 sequence: CASSLGAGEGYTF. In nucleotides, the CDR3 is TGTGCCAGCAGCTTAGGAGCGGGTGAAGGCTACACCTTC.

The chain recombines TRBV7-9 with TRBJ1-1, with D tentatively TRBD1 (5 bases). The CDR3 runs 15 residues. The germline V gene has CDR1 SEHNR and CDR2 FQNEAQ (reference sequence). Deletions cut 2 bases from V and 0 bases from J, with 10 bases between. As DNA, the CDR3 is TGTGCCAGCAGCTTAAACACAGGAATGAACACTGAAGCTTTCTTT. Its protein is CASSLNTGMNTEAFF.

J is TRBJ2-1 and V is TRBV7-3, with 8 bases aligning to TRBD1. The trim removed 2 bases at V and 8 bases at J, leaving 8 bases unmatched. Germline values: CDR1 SGHTA, CDR2 FQGTGA. This CDR3 has 15 residues. The CDR3, as DNA: TGTGCCAGCAGCTTAGTGACAGGGGTGGAGTATGAGCAGTTCTTC. This codes for CASSLVTGVEYEQFF.

The chain employs TRBV24-1 and TRBJ1-1, with TRBD1 as a possible D gene (5 bases). Deletions cut 3 bases from V and 7 bases from J, with 11 bases between. The CDR3 is 13 amino acids. CDR1 and CDR2 (germline): KGHDR, SFDVKD. This CDR3 reads CATSDAGGLEAFF. CDR3 DNA sequence: TGTGCCACCAGTGATGCCGGGGGTCTTGAAGCTTTCTTT.

J is TRBJ1-2 and V is TRBV28; TRBD1 matches at 7 bases. The CDR3 runs 13 residues. The V and J ends lost 6 bases and 8 bases, in that order; junction bases with no gene match: 9. Per germline, CDR1 MDHEN and CDR2 SYDVKM. The CDR3 is CASRRDRVGGYTF. Here the CDR3 DNA reads TGTGCCAGCAGGAGAGACAGGGTTGGCGGCTACACCTTC.

The chain couples TRBV4-2 to TRBJ2-5; 9 bases match TRBD1. The CDR3 is 14 amino acids. J lost 3 bases, V lost 3 bases, and 2 bases had no gene match. The germline CDR1 and CDR2 sequences are LGHNA and YNFKEQ. The CDR3: CASSQGQGEETQYF. CDR3 nucleotides: TGTGCCAGCAGCCAGGGACAGGGTGAAGAGACCCAGTACTTC.

This clone was observed a single time. The gene calls are TRBV9 and TRBJ2-1, with TRBD2 identical over 7 bases. Germline V gene data show CDR1 as SGDLS and CDR2 as YYNGEE. The CDR3 totals 13 residues. The trim removed 2 bases at V and 7 bases at J, leaving 3 bases unmatched. Here the CDR3 DNA reads TGTGCCAGCAGCGTGTCCGGGGGGAATGAGCAGTTCTTC. It encodes CASSVSGGNEQFF. The entire variable domain, with the rest obtained from reference TRBV9 and TRBJ2-1, is as follows: DSGVTQTPKHLITATGQRVTLRCSPRSGDLSVYWYQQSLDQGLQFLIQYYNGEERAKGNILERFSAQQFPDLHSELNLSSLELGDSALYFCASSVSGGNEQFFGPGTRLTVL.

V and J are TRBV2 and TRBJ2-1; TRBD2 matches at 9 bases. There are 15 residues in the CDR3. The V gene's germline CDR1 is SNHLY and CDR2 FYNNEI. Losses at the gene ends were 5 bases for V and 8 bases for J; bases not matched to a gene: 10. This CDR3 reads CASSPKGGGAYEQFF. CDR3 nucleotides: TGTGCCAGCAGTCCAAAGGGCGGGGGGGCGTATGAGCAGTTCTTC. The full variable domain, with the rest looked up from reference TRBV2 and TRBJ2-1, is EPEVTQTPSHQVTQMGQEVILRCVPISNHLYFYWYRQILGQKVEFLVSFYNNEISEKSEIFDDQFSVERPDGSNFTLKIRSTKLEDSAMYFCASSPKGGGAYEQFFGPGTRLTVL.

V and J are TRBV2 and TRBJ1-5; D remains unclear. Germline V lookup: CDR1 SNHLY, CDR2 FYNNEI. The CDR3 runs 12 residues. V lost 10 bases and J 7 bases, leaving 14 bases between the germline ends. The CDR3 bases are TGTGCCACCAAGGCTAGTTCCCAGCCCCAGCATTTT. It specifies CATKASSQPQHF.

This clone was recorded only once. V usage is TRBV5-1 and J usage is TRBJ1-2; 7 nucleotides line up with TRBD1. Per the germline V gene, CDR1 is SGHRS and CDR2 is YFSETQ. The CDR3 contains 14 residues. V lost 4 bases, J lost 4 bases, and 7 bases stayed unmatched. CDR3 sequence (DNA): TGCGCCAGCAGCGCGGACAGGACAGTCTATGGCTACACCTTC. This encodes CASSADRTVYGYTF. Full variable domain (rest looked up from reference TRBV5-1 and TRBJ1-2): KAGVTQTPRYLIKTRGQQVTLSCSPISGHRSVSWYQQTPGQGLQFLFEYFSETQRNKGNFPGRFSGRQFSNSRSEMNVSTLELGDSALYLCASSADRTVYGYTFGSGTRLTVV.

Remarks on this clone: The junction does not match germline at one end; this may be a read error. V and J are TRBV2 and TRBJ2-2; 10 nucleotides match TRBD2. This CDR3 spans 16 amino acids. Per germline, CDR1 SNHLY and CDR2 FYNNEI. Here the CDR3 reads CASREGTSVNTGELFF. The CDR3 nucleotides are TGTGCCAGCAGGGAAGGGACTAGCGTCAACACCGGGGAGCTGTTTTTT.

This sequence joins TRBV7-2 and TRBJ2-3, with unresolved D. This CDR3 is built from 13 residues. Trimming removed 7 bases at V and 2 bases at J, with 10 bases between. Germline V gives CDR1 SGHTA, CDR2 FQGNSA. In DNA form, the CDR3 reads TGTGCCAGCACCTCAGGCCTCACAGATACGCAGTATTTT. It specifies CASTSGLTDTQYF.